This entry concerns a single T cell receptor beta chain. The data stem from a study of blood T cell repertoires in COVID-19. Across the study: Sample material is recorded as cDNA or gDNA derived from T cells, B-cell-depleted T cells, or PBMCs.

Sequenced by immunoSEQ multiplex PCR; TCRdb stores in-frame clones only, minus some. The sample gives about 400,000 clones, more than 80% of which show up once; approximately 1.4% is in the top ten. CDR1 and CDR2 (germline): SGHRS, YFSETQ. V lost 4 bases, J lost 5 bases, and 11 bases stayed unmatched. The CDR3 loop spans 16 amino acids. The gene calls are TRBV5-1 and TRBJ2-1; 8 bases match TRBD2. Sequenced material: peripheral blood. The TCR was taken from a woman in her 30s with active or convalescent COVID-19. The DNA of the CDR3 is TGCGCCAGCAGCACCCGGGGTAGCGGGGTGAACAATGAGCAGTTCTTC. This encodes CASSTRGSGVNNEQFF.